The clone carrying this T cell receptor beta chain occurred a few times. Antigen: not known. MiXCR, run by TCRdb on the RACE reads, gives a single entry per CDR3 protein. The table lists fewer than 200,000 distinct CDR3 sequences, about 20% of them singletons. This sample is drawn from a study of human T cells and chemical hapten exposure. Broader study findings: Donors, who had alopecia, may show an immune response that differs from healthy people's.

Germline loops: CDR1 SGHRS, CDR2 YFSETQ. Trimming took 0 bases from V and 6 from J; bases not matched to a gene: 4. The length of the CDR3 is 15 residues. Described time point: patch test 1, 2 weeks after DPC sensitization. Noted treatment: therapeutic diphenylcyclopropenone sensitization with weekly scalp DPC. Blood draws came before every patch-test application. The total RNA was obtained from whole blood that was not fractionated. Here the sequenced sample was whole blood, taken in connection with sensitization to the hapten diphenylcyclopropenone (DPC). This clonotype was sampled from a woman between 45 and 60 years old with alopecia areata. Some clones in this sample may be carry-over from other donors' samples. This chain joins TRBV5-1 and TRBJ2-1; 9 nucleotides align to TRBD2. The CDR3 coding sequence is TGCGCCAGCAGCTTGGCAGCGGGAGGTATCAATGAGCAGTTCTTC. Its protein product is CASSLAAGGINEQFF.